Following are 23 T cell receptor beta chains from one sample sequenced in a study of blood T cell repertoires in COVID-19. The assay was immunoSEQ multiplex PCR, and TCRdb's table has in-frame clones only and misses some. The sample includes over 200,000 clones, about 90% seen only once; the top ten take 1.9%. The sequenced sample was peripheral blood. The receptors stem from a man in his forties or fifties with active or convalescent COVID-19.

Ten or more counts support this clone. As DNA, the CDR3 is TGTGCCAGCAGGGGGTCAATACAGGGTAGAGCTTTCTTT. Protein: CASRGSIQGRAFF. This chain connects TRBV2 to TRBJ1-1; tentatively, D is TRBD1 (6 bases). Trimming took 6 bases from V and 10 from J, leaving 18 bases between them. The CDR3 consists of 13 residues. CDR1 is SNHLY and CDR2 is FYNNEI in the germline V gene.

V gene TRBV7-6 combines with J gene TRBJ2-2; TRBD1 is a possible D gene (5 bases). The V gene lost 5 bases and the J gene lost 4 bases, with 8 bases spanning the gap. Germline CDR1 reads SGHVS; CDR2 reads FNYEAQ. The CDR3 has 13 residues. This CDR3 is CASSPGFTGELFF. The CDR3 DNA sequence: TGTGCCAGCAGCCCAGGGTTCACCGGGGAGCTGTTTTTT.

This rearrangement joins TRBV7-9 to TRBJ1-4, with D uncertain. The CDR3 spans 13 residues. V lost 1 base, J lost 10 bases, and 10 bases lay in between. CDR1 SEHNR and CDR2 FQNEAQ come from the germline V gene (reference sequence). In DNA form, the CDR3 reads TGTGCCAGCAGCTTAGACCAAGGAGGAAAACTGTTTTTT. Translating gives CASSLDQGGKLFF.

The gene calls are TRBV27 and TRBJ2-7; D may be TRBD1 (5 bases). Germline loops: CDR1 MNHEY, CDR2 SMNVEV (reference sequence). Trimming took 0 bases from V and 5 from J, leaving 8 bases between them. This CDR3 region has 13 residues. The CDR3 protein is CASSLSREHEQYF. CDR3 bases: TGTGCCAGCAGTTTATCCAGGGAACACGAGCAGTACTTC.

The chain uses TRBV19 and TRBJ2-7; D possibly corresponds to TRBD1 (6 bases). From germline, CDR1 is LNHDA and CDR2 SQIVND (reference sequence). Trimming cost V 5 bases and J 2 bases, with 19 bases left between them. There are 16 residues in the CDR3. The chain's CDR3 is CASSDYREMKTYEQYF. The CDR3 DNA is TGTGCCAGTAGTGATTACAGGGAAATGAAGACCTACGAGCAGTACTTC.

This clone was seen only a few times. The chain recombines TRBV18 with TRBJ1-2, with D possibly being TRBD1 (5 bases). Germline V gives CDR1 KGHSH, CDR2 LQKENI. Trimming took 6 bases from V and 0 from J, leaving 17 bases between them. CDR3 length: 16 residues. The CDR3 sequence is CASSPAAGRANYGYTF. CDR3 DNA sequence: TGTGCCAGCTCCCCCGCGGCAGGGCGAGCTAACTATGGCTACACCTTC.

The chain employs TRBV11-2 and TRBJ1-2, with TRBD1 matching 9 bases. J lost 4 bases, V lost 2 bases, and 8 bases had no gene match. Germline-derived CDR1 and CDR2 are SGHAT and FQNNGV. CDR3 size: 16 residues. The CDR3 is CASSLNRDRALYGYTF. The CDR3 region has the DNA TGTGCCAGCAGCTTAAATAGGGACAGGGCACTCTATGGCTACACCTTC.

The V call is TRBV18, the J call TRBJ1-1, with no clear D. V gave up 3 bases and J gave up 4 bases, with 18 bases separating them. This CDR3 is built from 16 residues. Germline V gene data show CDR1 as KGHSH and CDR2 as LQKENI. The CDR3 loop reads CASSPRGEGVFTEAFF. Written as DNA, the CDR3 is TGTGCCAGCTCACCCCGTGGGGAGGGAGTCTTCACTGAAGCTTTCTTT.

The chain is built from TRBV12-3 or TRBV12-4 and TRBJ1-2; D uncertain. CDR3 length: 13 residues. Trimming pared 8 bases from V and 6 bases from J, leaving 16 bases between. CDR3 sequence: CASASIKSDGYTF. CDR3 in DNA: TGTGCCAGCGCGTCCATTAAGAGCGATGGCTACACCTTC.

A few counts support this clone. The chain links TRBV2 to TRBJ2-7; possibly TRBD2 for D (5 bases). Deletions cut 8 bases from V and 5 bases from J, with 13 bases between. The CDR3 covers 12 residues. From germline, CDR1 is SNHLY and CDR2 FYNNEI. CDR3 amino acids: CASGNRGHEQYF. Here the CDR3 DNA reads TGTGCCAGCGGAAATCGGGGTCACGAGCAGTACTTC.

The chain employs TRBV18 and TRBJ2-7, with D tentatively TRBD2 (6 bases). Germline CDR1 is KGHSH and CDR2 is LQKENI. The CDR3 spans 16 residues. Trimming took 1 base from V and 3 from J, leaving 16 bases between them. CDR3 coding DNA: TGTGCCAGCTCACCACGCGAGAGACTAGACCTCTACGAGCAGTACTTC. Translated: CASSPRERLDLYEQYF. Filled out from reference TRBV18 and TRBJ2-7, the complete variable domain reads NAGVMQNPRHLVRRRGQEARLRCSPMKGHSHVYWYRQLPEEGLKFMVYLQKENIIDESGMPKERFSAEFPKEGPSILRIQQVVRGDSAAYFCASSPRERLDLYEQYFGPGTRLTVT.

V gene TRBV6-5 combines with J gene TRBJ1-6; possible D gene TRBD1, 5 bases. Trimming left V 11 bases short and J 6 bases short, with 11 bases between. This CDR3 contains 12 residues. In germline, CDR1 is MNHEY, CDR2 SVGAGI. The CDR3 region has the DNA TGTGCCTGCGGGACGTTTAATTCACCCCTCCACTTT. Translated, it gives CACGTFNSPLHF.

This chain connects TRBV24-1 to TRBJ2-5; 8 bases align to TRBD2. This CDR3 is 16 amino acids long. The germline V gene encodes CDR1 KGHDR and CDR2 SFDVKD. V was pared by 5 bases and J by 5 bases, with 12 bases of the junction left unmatched. The CDR3 region is CATSAGTSPGGETQYF. The CDR3 DNA reads as TGTGCCACCAGTGCCGGGACTTCCCCGGGGGGGGAGACCCAGTACTTC.

J is TRBJ1-1 and V is TRBV28; TRBD1 aligns across 12 bases. Germline assignment: CDR1 MDHEN and CDR2 SYDVKM. The trim removed 6 bases at V and 5 bases at J, leaving 7 bases unmatched. CDR3 length: 15 residues. CDR3 nucleotides: TGTGCCAGCAGGGGGACAGGGGGCAGGGGGACTGAAGCTTTCTTT. It encodes CASRGTGGRGTEAFF.

The CDR3 sequence is CASSSTRDRSRQPQHF. In DNA form, the CDR3 reads TGTGCCAGCAGCTCAACCCGGGACAGGTCAAGGCAGCCCCAGCATTTT. The chain carries TRBV5-6 and TRBJ1-5; 8 bases agree with TRBD1. Looked up from germline, CDR1 is SGHDT and CDR2 is YYEEEE. J gave up 7 bases and V 3 bases, and 12 bases lay outside the gene matches. The CDR3 loop spans 16 amino acids.

The rearrangement uses TRBV28 and TRBJ1-2; D is undetermined. V shed 5 bases and J shed 8 bases, with 12 bases lying between them. Germline V gives CDR1 MDHEN, CDR2 SYDVKM. This CDR3 region has 12 residues. As DNA, the CDR3 is TGTGCCAGCAGTACGACTCCGCGGGGCTACACCTTC. Protein sequence: CASSTTPRGYTF.

This chain links TRBV5-1 with TRBJ1-1; D possibly corresponds to TRBD1 (5 bases). The V gene's germline CDR1 is SGHRS and CDR2 YFSETQ. This CDR3 spans 14 amino acids. V lost 2 bases and J 4 bases, leaving 12 bases between the germline ends. The CDR3 sequence: CASSLQDRTTEAFF. CDR3 nucleotide sequence: TGCGCCAGCAGCTTACAGGACCGGACCACTGAAGCTTTCTTT.

The rearrangement links TRBV20-1 to TRBJ1-2, with 7 positions matching TRBD1. The CDR3 spans 13 residues. Germline V CDR1 and CDR2: DFQATT, SNEGSKA (reference sequence). V lost 3 bases to trimming and J lost 7 bases; unmatched junction nucleotides: 8. The CDR3 region is CSASRTGAGGYTF. CDR3 coding DNA: TGCAGTGCTAGTCGAACAGGGGCTGGTGGCTACACCTTC.

The chain uses TRBV29-1 and TRBJ1-3; D is perhaps TRBD1 (5 bases). The CDR3 spans 15 residues. V was shortened by 3 bases and J by 3 bases, with 15 bases between the two germline ends. Looked up from germline, CDR1 is SQVTM and CDR2 is ANQGSEA. CDR3 DNA sequence: TGCAGCGTTGACCTCGGGCCGGGGGGTGGAAACACCATATATTTT. Translated: CSVDLGPGGGNTIYF.

The chain links TRBV7-8 to TRBJ2-7; 10 positions match TRBD2. The J segment lost 10 bases and the V segment lost 2 bases, leaving 14 bases of the junction unmatched. Germline CDR1 and CDR2: SGHVS and FQNEAQ. This CDR3 is 16 amino acids long. CDR3 sequence reads: CASSLRTGTSAREQYF. The CDR3, as DNA: TGTGCCAGCAGCTTACGGACCGGGACTAGCGCCCGGGAACAGTACTTC.

The V call is TRBV6-1, the J call TRBJ2-7; weak D call: TRBD1 (6 bases). The germline V and J ends were trimmed by 3 bases and 6 bases, with 15 bases remaining between them. The CDR3 sequence is 14 residues long. Germline V gene sequence: CDR1 MNHNS, CDR2 SASEGT. The CDR3 DNA sequence: TGTGCCAGCAGTGATTTAGACAGGCTCGGCGAGCAGTACTTC. Encoded protein: CASSDLDRLGEQYF.

The V and J genes are TRBV19 and TRBJ1-4; 9 bases map to TRBD1. The CDR3 totals 15 residues. V trimming: 5 bases; J trimming: 8 bases; junction bases outside the gene matches: 9. Germline CDR1 is LNHDA and CDR2 is SQIVND (reference sequence). The CDR3 sequence: CASSPAGTGREKLFF. The CDR3 DNA follows: TGTGCCAGTAGTCCGGCCGGGACAGGGAGGGAAAAACTGTTTTTT.

The count of this clone is one. The chain recombines TRBV27 with TRBJ2-5, with D maybe TRBD2 (5 bases). Deletions cut 5 bases from V and 3 bases from J, with 16 bases between. Germline CDR1 is MNHEY and CDR2 is SMNVEV (reference sequence). CDR3 length equals 15 residues. The CDR3 DNA reads as TGTGCCAGCAGTGGGGTCGCGGCGGGCAAAGAGACCCAGTACTTC. Its protein product is CASSGVAAGKETQYF.